The 15 T cell receptor beta chains reported below all come from one sample, sequenced in a study of T cell repertoires in cytomegalovirus infection. A single record per CDR3 protein comes from TCRdb applying MiXCR to the reads. The data show about 530,000 distinct CDR3 sequences, 26% seen once. Sample: PBMCs. These receptors all stem from a human donor in good health (CMV status not recorded). Some clones in this sample may be carry-over from other donors' samples.

The chain joins TRBV20-1 to TRBJ2-7, with unresolved D. The CDR3 contains 11 residues. The ends were cut back, 1 base at V and 3 bases at J, with 4 bases in the middle. The germline V gene encodes CDR1 DFQATT and CDR2 SNEGSKA (reference sequence). CDR3 nucleotides: TGCAGTGCTAGAGGCGTCTACGAGCAGTACTTC. Protein: CSARGVYEQYF.

The rearrangement uses TRBV7-6 and TRBJ2-7, with 9 bases that match TRBD1. The trim removed 2 bases at V and 6 bases at J, leaving 8 bases unmatched. Germline V gives CDR1 SGHVS, CDR2 FNYEAQ. The CDR3 is 15 residues long. The CDR3 reads CASSLYGTGPLEQYF. CDR3 sequence (DNA): TGTGCCAGCAGCTTATACGGGACAGGGCCCCTCGAGCAGTACTTC.

This clonotype was counted a few times. The chain has TRBV28 and TRBJ2-1; TRBD2 is a possible D gene (5 bases). This CDR3 is built from 12 residues. V was trimmed by 6 bases and J by 10 bases, leaving 13 bases between them. CDR1 is MDHEN, CDR2 SYDVKM, per germline. The CDR3 here is CASSFQGGEQFF. The CDR3 nucleotides are TGTGCCAGCAGCTTCCAAGGAGGCGAGCAGTTCTTC.

The chain recombines TRBV7-9 with TRBJ2-1; tentative D call: TRBD2 (6 bases). CDR3 size: 12 residues. Per germline, CDR1 SEHNR and CDR2 FQNEAQ (reference sequence). With 4 bases removed from V and 9 bases from J, the gap between germline ends came to 10 bases. The CDR3 loop reads CASSSGGIEQFF. The CDR3 coding sequence is TGTGCCAGCAGCTCAGGAGGGATTGAGCAGTTCTTC. The full variable domain, in which reference TRBV7-9 and TRBJ2-1 provide the parts outside the CDR3, is DTGVSQNPRHKITKRGQNVTFRCDPISEHNRLYWYRQTLGQGPEFLTYFQNEAQLEKSRLLSDRFSAERPKGSFSTLEIQRTEQGDSAMYLCASSSGGIEQFFGPGTRLTVL.

Note on this clonotype: Since a much larger clone is just one base distant, this may be a read error. The chain links TRBV7-6 to TRBJ1-4; maybe TRBD1 (6 bases). The CDR3 covers 15 residues. Looked up from germline, CDR1 is SGHVS and CDR2 is FNYEAQ. The CDR3 DNA sequence: TGTGCCAACAGCCCGCCGACAGGAGGCTACGAAAAACTGTTTTTT. This codes for CANSPPTGGYEKLFF.

This clonotype was observed at least ten times. This sequence joins TRBV5-6 and TRBJ2-3; 10 nucleotides match TRBD2. V lost 2 bases, J lost 4 bases, and 4 bases stayed unmatched. This CDR3 is built from 15 residues. The germline CDR1 and CDR2 sequences are SGHDT and YYEEEE. The CDR3 here is CASSLTGTSADTQYF. The CDR3, as DNA: TGTGCCAGCAGCTTAACCGGGACTAGCGCAGATACGCAGTATTTT.

This clonotype was counted a few times. The chain carries TRBV7-2 and TRBJ2-3; D possibly uses TRBD1 or TRBD2 (5 bases each). The V gene's germline CDR1 is SGHTA and CDR2 FQGNSA. CDR3 length: 14 amino acids. Trimming shortened V by 3 bases and J by 6 bases, and 13 bases separated the two germline ends. CDR3 DNA: TGTGCCAGCAGCTTCGGGACCGCCGGGGATACGCAGTATTTT. Protein product: CASSFGTAGDTQYF.

V is TRBV20-1 and J is TRBJ2-3; D is uncertain. CDR1 and CDR2 (germline): DFQATT, SNEGSKA (reference sequence). CDR3 length: 13 residues. The V end lost 3 bases, the J end lost 6 bases, and 13 bases lay between the germline ends. DNA for the CDR3: TGCAGTGCTAGGCCATGGGATCACGATACGCAGTATTTT. Translating gives CSARPWDHDTQYF.

Here the CDR3 reads CASSQDPFYSPLHF. In DNA, the CDR3 is TGTGCCAGCAGCCAAGATCCTTTCTATTCACCCCTCCACTTT. The genes are TRBV14 and TRBJ1-6; D remains ambiguous. V was clipped by 0 bases and J by 8 bases, with 8 bases between them. The germline V gene has CDR1 SGHDN and CDR2 FVKESK. The CDR3 loop spans 14 amino acids.

V gene TRBV7-6 combines with J gene TRBJ1-4, with TRBD1 matching over 8 bases. The trim removed 3 bases at V and 6 bases at J, leaving 3 bases unmatched. The CDR3 length is 14 residues. Germline V gene data show CDR1 as SGHVS and CDR2 as FNYEAQ. CDR3 protein: CASSFQGAHEKLFF. For the CDR3, the DNA is TGTGCCAGCAGCTTCCAGGGGGCTCATGAAAAACTGTTTTTT.

The chain has TRBV7-9 and TRBJ1-2; 9 nucleotides align to TRBD1. CDR1 is SEHNR, CDR2 FQNEAQ, per germline (reference sequence). The trim removed 9 bases at V and 3 bases at J, leaving 8 bases unmatched. The CDR3 runs 14 residues. The CDR3 loop reads CARHSRQGDYGYTF. CDR3 bases: TGTGCCAGACATTCGAGACAGGGGGACTATGGCTACACCTTC.

This clonotype was seen more than once but under ten times. The gene calls are TRBV7-3 and TRBJ2-1; TRBD2 aligns across 11 bases. V shed 4 bases, J shed 3 bases, and the junction held 8 bases outside the gene matches. In germline, CDR1 is SGHTA, CDR2 FQGTGA. The CDR3 totals 17 residues. CDR3 coding DNA: TGTGCCAGCAGCTCTCCGGTCGGGACTAGCGGCTACAATGAGCAGTTCTTC. It yields the protein CASSSPVGTSGYNEQFF.

This clonotype was observed at least ten times. The genes are TRBV11-2 and TRBJ1-1; D gene ambiguous. CDR1 is SGHAT and CDR2 is FQNNGV in the germline V gene. This CDR3 is built from 11 residues. V lost 5 bases, J lost 3 bases, and 4 bases lay in between. For the CDR3, the DNA is TGTGCCAGCAGCCCGGACACTGAAGCTTTCTTT. Translation gives CASSPDTEAFF.

This clonotype was seen ten or more times. V usage is TRBV7-3 and J usage is TRBJ2-6, with D possibly matching TRBD2 (6 bases). The CDR3 has 15 residues. V was cut by 3 bases and J by 3 bases, with 9 bases left in between. In germline, CDR1 is SGHTA, CDR2 FQGTGA. Here the CDR3 reads CASSFGGNGANVLTF. CDR3 coding DNA: TGTGCCAGCAGCTTCGGAGGGAATGGGGCCAACGTCCTGACTTTC.

The rearrangement links TRBV7-6 to TRBJ1-2; TRBD1 is a possible D gene (5 bases). V lost 3 bases, J lost 0 bases, and 14 bases lay in between. This CDR3 has 16 residues. Germline-derived CDR1 and CDR2 are SGHVS and FNYEAQ. Here the CDR3 reads CASSLDGTPANYGYTF. CDR3 sequence (DNA): TGTGCCAGCAGCTTGGACGGGACGCCTGCTAACTATGGCTACACCTTC.